These T cell receptor beta chains were read from a single sample in a study of T cells in Graves' hyperthyroidism and ophthalmopathy. TCRdb redid the calling of the multiplex PCR reads with MiXCR, one entry per CDR3 protein. Of more than 650,000 distinct CDR3 sequences in the sample, approximately 14% are singletons; the top ten hold roughly a tenth. Sequenced input: blood. The receptors here all came from a woman younger than 30 with Graves' hyperthyroidism. Each CDR3 is given with its conserved first and last residue. D genes are given only for firm matches. Size values are once, few and many counts, or a class for expanded clones, and some rows have none.

v_gene	d_gene	j_gene	abundance	CDR3nt	CDR3aa
TRBV11-2	NA	TRBJ2-1	many	TGTGCCAGCAGCTTAGAACCGACTCCAGGCAATGAGCAGTTCTTC	CASSLEPTPGNEQFF
TRBV7-2	TRBD2	TRBJ2-3	few	TGTGCCAGCAGCTTAGTTGGGGCTAGCGGCGAGCGGGGTACGCAGTATTTT	CASSLVGASGERGTQYF
TRBV3-1	NA	TRBJ2-7	many	TGTGCCAGCAGCCATCCCCGGAGCTCCTACGAGCAGTACTTC	CASSHPRSSYEQYF
TRBV6-5	NA	TRBJ1-2	many	TGTGCCAGCAGTTACGAGGGCGGCCACTTAACCTATGGCTACACCTTC	CASSYEGGHLTYGYTF
TRBV13	TRBD2	TRBJ2-1	NA	TGTGCCAGCACATACGCGGGAGGGAACAATGAGCAGTTCTTC	CASTYAGGNNEQFF
TRBV9	NA	TRBJ2-7	NA	TGTGCCAGCAGCAAGGCTCCGACCCACTACGAGCAGTACTTC	CASSKAPTHYEQYF
TRBV2	TRBD2	TRBJ2-1	many	TGTGCCAGCAGAGCTTATAGCGGGACTTCCTACAATGAGCAGTTCTTC	CASRAYSGTSYNEQFF
TRBV6-2/TRBV6-3	NA	TRBJ2-2	many	TGTGCCAGCAGTTCCATGACCCCTCCAAGTGAGGGGGAGCTGTTTTTT	CASSSMTPPSEGELFF
TRBV20-1	NA	TRBJ2-7	many	TGCAGTGCTAGAGATCCAAAGCGGGTGCGGCTGAGCTACGAGCAGTACTTC	CSARDPKRVRLSYEQYF
TRBV7-9	TRBD2	TRBJ2-7	NA	TGTGCCAGCAGCTGGGGACTAGCGGGAGATCGGTACGAGCAGTACTTC	CASSWGLAGDRYEQYF
TRBV28	NA	TRBJ2-7	few	TGTGCCAGCAGTCTCGACAGTTACGGGCAGTACTTC	CASSLDSYGQYF
TRBV2	NA	TRBJ1-4	few	TGTGCCAGCAGCGAACTCGGGACACCTGCAACTAATGAAAAACTGTTTTTT	CASSELGTPATNEKLFF
TRBV6-1	TRBD1	TRBJ1-1	many	TGTGCCAGCAGTTCACTCAGGGGGGGGACTGAAGCTTTCTTT	CASSSLRGGTEAFF
TRBV3-1	TRBD2	TRBJ2-2	many	TGTGCCAGCAGCCAACTAGCGGTCCAACCCGGGGAGCTGTTTTTT	CASSQLAVQPGELFF
TRBV27	NA	TRBJ2-7	few	TGTGCCAGCAGGCCAACCGGAACCCCGCGCGAGCAGTACTTC	CASRPTGTPREQYF
TRBV9	NA	TRBJ2-1	many	TGTGCCAGCAGCACCGGACCCACCTCCTACAATGAGCAGTTCTTC	CASSTGPTSYNEQFF
TRBV20-1	NA	TRBJ1-1	few	TGCAGTGCTAGTACGGGCGGGAGCACTGAAGCTTTCTTT	CSASTGGSTEAFF
TRBV20-1	NA	TRBJ2-7	many	TGCAGTGCTAGAGATGTTCGACAGGCAGGCGAGCAGTACTTC	CSARDVRQAGEQYF
TRBV28	NA	TRBJ2-7	many	TGTGCCAGCAGTTTACCGACAGGCCTTCCCTACGAGCAGTACTTC	CASSLPTGLPYEQYF
TRBV20-1	NA	TRBJ1-2	many	TGCAGTGCCCCTGGTAGGGGGGGAGGGAACGGCTACACCTTC	CSAPGRGGGNGYTF
TRBV6-2/TRBV6-3	NA	TRBJ1-5	NA	TGTGCCAGCGACGGGGACCGTCGGGGTCAGCCCCAGCATTTT	CASDGDRRGQPQHF
TRBV6-1	NA	TRBJ2-1	NA	TGTGCCAGCCGGGACTCCGCCTACAATGAGCAGTTCTTC	CASRDSAYNEQFF
TRBV5-6	TRBD1	TRBJ2-4	many	TGTGCCAGCAGCTGGGCAGGACAGGCTTGGAACATTCAGTACTTC	CASSWAGQAWNIQYF
TRBV7-3	TRBD1	TRBJ2-6	few	TGTGCCAGCAGCCGGGGTTTCGGACAGGACAACGTCCTGACTTTC	CASSRGFGQDNVLTF
TRBV20-1	NA	TRBJ1-1	NA	TGCAGTGCCGAGAGGGATAGGACTGAAGCTTTCTTT	CSAERDRTEAFF
TRBV28	TRBD2	TRBJ2-1	many	TGTGCCAGCAGTCCCGGGACTAGCCGGTACAATGAGCAGTTCTTC	CASSPGTSRYNEQFF
TRBV2	NA	TRBJ2-7	NA	TGTGCCAGCAACCACCCGGACGGAAGCCGATGGAGCGAGCAGTACTTC	CASNHPDGSRWSEQYF
TRBV5-1	NA	TRBJ2-1	few	TGCGCCAGCAGCTCCGGGGACACCAGCTCCTACAATGAGCAGTTCTTC	CASSSGDTSSYNEQFF
TRBV19	TRBD1	TRBJ1-5	NA	TGTGCCAGTACGAGACAGGGGGGTCAGCCCCAGCATTTT	CASTRQGGQPQHF
TRBV7-2	NA	TRBJ1-4	NA	TGTGCCAGCAGCCACACGAGCCCAAATGAAAAACTGTTTTTT	CASSHTSPNEKLFF
TRBV5-1	NA	TRBJ2-4	once	TGCGCCAGCAGCTTGAGATCGGGGCCAGTATTTGAGCGAAACATTCAGTACTTC	CASSLRSGPVFERNIQYF
TRBV2	NA	TRBJ2-3	NA	TGTGCCAGCAGCCCGGACGGCCTTCAGGATACGCAGTATTTT	CASSPDGLQDTQYF
TRBV28	TRBD2	TRBJ2-1	NA	TGTGCCAGCAGTATAACCGTTGCCGCGGGGGGGAATGAGCAGTTCTTC	CASSITVAAGGNEQFF
TRBV27	NA	TRBJ2-7	NA	TGTGCCAGCAGTTCAGACGCAGGCTACGAGCAGTACTTC	CASSSDAGYEQYF
TRBV2	NA	TRBJ2-7	many	TGTGCCAGCAGTCTCCGGGACGGCAGCTCCTACGAGCAGTACTTC	CASSLRDGSSYEQYF
TRBV4-1	TRBD1	TRBJ2-7	many	TGCGCCAGCAGCCAAGTCGTCCGACGACAGGGGCCCCACGAGCAGTACTTC	CASSQVVRRQGPHEQYF
TRBV2	TRBD1	TRBJ2-7	NA	TGTGCCAGCAGTGAAGACAGGGGGAACTTCTACGAGCAGTACTTC	CASSEDRGNFYEQYF
TRBV5-1	NA	TRBJ2-3	NA	TGCGCCAGCAGATTACAGCCGAGCACAGATACGCAGTATTTT	CASRLQPSTDTQYF
TRBV3-1	NA	TRBJ1-2	many	TGTGCCAGCAGCCAAGGCCCAGGGTTCCACTATGGCTACACCTTC	CASSQGPGFHYGYTF
TRBV3-1	NA	TRBJ2-5	many	TGTGCCAGCAGCCAAGATCAGTCCCCACTTGAGACCCAGTACTTC	CASSQDQSPLETQYF
TRBV18	TRBD1	TRBJ1-1	many	TGTGCCAGCTCATCCGGGACAGTGAACACTGAAGCTTTCTTT	CASSSGTVNTEAFF
TRBV28	TRBD1	TRBJ2-7	many	TGTGCCAGCAGTTTAGAGCGGCTCGGACAGGAAGGATACGAGCAGTACTTC	CASSLERLGQEGYEQYF
TRBV9	NA	TRBJ2-3	once	TGTGCCAGCAGCGGTAGAGAGGTCGGGACCTCCTCGACAGATACGCAGTATTTT	CASSGREVGTSSTDTQYF
TRBV27	NA	TRBJ1-2	many	TGTGCCAGCAGTTCGGACATCCTTAACCGGCCTGGCTACACCTTC	CASSSDILNRPGYTF
TRBV27	TRBD1	TRBJ2-7	NA	TGTGCCAGCAGTACCGGGACAGGGGGGCACTACGAGCAGTACTTC	CASSTGTGGHYEQYF
TRBV15	NA	TRBJ1-1	few	TGTGCCACCAGCAGAGTCGCCCTGGACCCGGACACTGAAGCTTTCTTT	CATSRVALDPDTEAFF
TRBV2	NA	TRBJ2-7	few	TGTGCCAGCGGTGGTGGAGGAAACGGGGCCCGCTCCTACGAGCAGTACTTC	CASGGGGNGARSYEQYF
TRBV28	TRBD2	TRBJ2-7	NA	TGTGCCAGCAGCCGACCAGCGGGAGCATCCTACGAGCAGTACTTC	CASSRPAGASYEQYF
TRBV7-9	NA	TRBJ2-7	NA	TGTGCCAGCAGTCAACGGAGGGAAGGCTACGAGCAGTACTTC	CASSQRREGYEQYF
TRBV2	NA	TRBJ2-7	NA	TGTGCCAGCTCCGGGGGCTGGGGCGAGCAGTACTTC	CASSGGWGEQYF
TRBV11-2	NA	TRBJ2-1	many	TGTGCCAGCAGCTTAGGGGTGAGGGGAGCCTCTAACTCCTACAATGAGCAGTTCTTC	CASSLGVRGASNSYNEQFF
TRBV27	TRBD2	TRBJ2-2	many	TGTGCCAGCAGTTTGAGGGGACTAGCGGGAGGCTACACCGGGGAGCTGTTTTTT	CASSLRGLAGGYTGELFF